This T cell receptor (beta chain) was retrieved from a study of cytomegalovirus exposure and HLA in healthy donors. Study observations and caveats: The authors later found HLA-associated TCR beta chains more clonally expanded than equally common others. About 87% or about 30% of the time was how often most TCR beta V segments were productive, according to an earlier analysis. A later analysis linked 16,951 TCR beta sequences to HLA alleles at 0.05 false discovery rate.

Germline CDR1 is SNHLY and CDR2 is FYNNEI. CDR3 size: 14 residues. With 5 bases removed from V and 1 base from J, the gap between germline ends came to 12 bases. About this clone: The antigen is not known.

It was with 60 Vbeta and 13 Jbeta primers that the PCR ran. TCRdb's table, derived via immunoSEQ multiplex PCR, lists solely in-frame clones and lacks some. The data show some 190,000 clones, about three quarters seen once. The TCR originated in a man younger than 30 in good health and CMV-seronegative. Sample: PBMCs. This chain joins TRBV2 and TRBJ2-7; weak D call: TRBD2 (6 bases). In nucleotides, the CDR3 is TGTGCCAGCAGTTTAATAGGGACTTCCTACGAGCAGTACTTC. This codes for CASSLIGTSYEQYF.